The source of this T cell receptor (beta chain) is a study of T cell responses to AZD1222 COVID-19 vaccine. Findings and caveats of the study: Sampling that yielded the repertoires occurred only after the peak T cell response. White British people made up most donors, females outnumbered males, and clonal diversity was possibly underestimated.

The method was immunoSEQ multiplex PCR; TCRdb's version includes in-frame clones alone and lacks a portion of them. The sample lists 110,000 or so clones, roughly 91% occurring once. V lost 2 bases and J 4 bases, leaving 11 bases between the germline ends. This CDR3 has 14 residues. Per germline, CDR1 MNHEY and CDR2 SMNVEV (reference sequence). In the case of this clone: Its specificity is unknown. Within the sample, other DNA sequences also encode this same CDR3.

The TCR sequence derives from an adult who received the AZD1222 COVID-19 vaccine. The source material was peripheral blood, sampled 28 days after the second AZD1222 dose. V gene TRBV27 combines with J gene TRBJ1-1; possible D gene TRBD1, 5 bases. Here the CDR3 reads CASSLTGRGTEAFF. CDR3 DNA: TGTGCCAGCAGTTTAACGGGGCGAGGCACTGAAGCTTTCTTT.